Shown below are 8 T cell receptor beta chains from a single sample sequenced in a study of cytomegalovirus exposure and HLA in healthy donors. The PCR made use of 60 Vbeta and 13 Jbeta primers. This table comes from immunoSEQ multiplex PCR, and its TCRdb copy is limited to in-frame clones, with some not included. The profile shows a few hundred thousand clones, 80% to 95% of them singletons. Sequences were obtained from PBMCs. The origin of the receptors is a girl aged 2 to 10 in good health and CMV-seronegative.

The chain is built from TRBV19 and TRBJ2-1, with 9 bases lining up with TRBD2. The V gene end was trimmed by 5 bases and the J gene end by 2 bases; junction bases not matched to a gene: 4. This CDR3 is 15 amino acids long. Germline V CDR1 and CDR2: LNHDA, SQIVND (reference sequence). This CDR3 is CASSGPSGAYNEQFF. In nucleotides, the CDR3 is TGTGCCAGTAGTGGGCCTAGCGGGGCCTACAATGAGCAGTTCTTC.

The chain couples TRBV30 to TRBJ1-2; D is unclear. The V and J ends lost 4 bases and 7 bases respectively, with 16 bases between them. The germline CDR1 and CDR2 sequences are GTSNPN and SVGIG (reference sequence). The CDR3 is 13 residues long. The CDR3 sequence is CAWTVLGLGGYTF. For the CDR3, the DNA is TGTGCCTGGACCGTACTAGGGTTGGGTGGCTACACCTTC.

The chain joins TRBV28 to TRBJ2-7; D is possibly TRBD1 (6 bases). The germline V gene has CDR1 MDHEN and CDR2 SYDVKM. V lost 6 bases to trimming and J lost 1 base, with 10 bases between them. This CDR3 has 13 residues. The CDR3 DNA reads as TGTGCCAGCAGGGGGGCGGGTTCCTACGAGCAGTACTTC. It codes for CASRGAGSYEQYF.

The chain uses TRBV19 and TRBJ2-2, with D possibly TRBD1 on 6 matching bases. Germline V gene data show CDR1 as LNHDA and CDR2 as SQIVND (reference sequence). The CDR3 length is 19 residues. V lost 11 bases and J 0 bases, leaving 28 bases between the germline ends. Written as DNA, the CDR3 is TGTGCCCCCAAGCTTTGTGACAAATCAGGACAGTCGAACACCGGGGAGCTGTTTTTT. Its translation is CAPKLCDKSGQSNTGELFF.

The V and J genes are TRBV2 and TRBJ2-3, with TRBD2 matching over 10 bases. CDR1 and CDR2 (germline): SNHLY, FYNNEI. J gave up 2 bases and V 5 bases, and 13 bases lay outside the gene matches. CDR3 length equals 18 residues. CDR3 bases: TGTGCCAGCAGTCTACTCAGCCCACTAGCGGGATACACAGATACGCAGTATTTT. Translated: CASSLLSPLAGYTDTQYF. The complete variable domain, with remaining parts taken from reference TRBV2 and TRBJ2-3, reads EPEVTQTPSHQVTQMGQEVILRCVPISNHLYFYWYRQILGQKVEFLVSFYNNEISEKSEIFDDQFSVERPDGSNFTLKIRSTKLEDSAMYFCASSLLSPLAGYTDTQYFGPGTRLTVL.

The V gene is TRBV11-3, the J gene TRBJ2-5; 14 bases map to TRBD2. V lost 2 bases, J lost 5 bases, and 10 bases stayed unmatched. The germline V gene encodes CDR1 SGHNT and CDR2 YENEEA. The CDR3 is 18 amino acids. The DNA of the CDR3 is TGTGCCAGCAGCTTAAGTCCGTGGGGACTAGCGGGGGATGAGACCCAGTACTTC. This encodes CASSLSPWGLAGDETQYF.

This chain uses TRBV7-7 with TRBJ2-7, with TRBD1 identical over 7 bases. The CDR3 loop spans 14 amino acids. With V trimmed by 1 base and J by 3 bases, 3 bases remained unmatched. The germline V gene has CDR1 SSHAT and CDR2 FNYEAQ (reference sequence). In DNA form, the CDR3 reads TGTGCCAGCAGCTTAGGGGACAGAGACTACGAGCAGTACTTC. Translated, it gives CASSLGDRDYEQYF.

The rearrangement uses TRBV6-5 and TRBJ1-4, with 7 bases matching TRBD1. Germline V lookup: CDR1 MNHEY, CDR2 SVGAGI. After removal of 7 bases from V and 4 bases from J, the junction contained 6 bases not matched to a gene. The CDR3 has 14 residues. CDR3 coding DNA: TGTGCCAGCAAGATGGGACAGAGTAATGAAAAACTGTTTTTT. Translating gives CASKMGQSNEKLFF.